This TCR beta chain was identified in a study of OX40 agonist ivuxolimab in advanced cancers. Study results and caveats: Expanded peripheral T-cell antigen specificity went undetermined.

Trimming at V came to 4 bases and at J to 4 bases, leaving 12 bases not matched to a gene. Germline CDR1 GTSNPN, CDR2 SVGIG (reference sequence). The CDR3 is 15 amino acids. TCRdb's table, derived via immunoSEQ multiplex PCR, lists solely in-frame clones and lacks some. The profile shows over 60,000 clones, around 89% of them singletons. On this clone: The antigen remains unidentified.

This TCR was recovered from an adult with an advanced solid tumor such as melanoma, head and neck, liver or kidney cancer. The material was CD4+ or CD8+ T cells sorted from blood, obtained in a trial of the OX40 agonist ivuxolimab. V is TRBV30 and J is TRBJ2-5, with 7 bases identical to TRBD2. CDR3 sequence reads: CAWTRMAGVRETQYF. Here the CDR3 DNA reads TGTGCCTGGACCCGTATGGCGGGGGTACGAGAGACCCAGTACTTC. The full variable domain, rest sourced from reference TRBV30 and TRBJ2-5, is SQTIHQWPATLVQPVGSPLSLECTVEGTSNPNLYWYRQAAGRGLQLLFYSVGIGQISSEVPQNLSASRPQDRQFILSSKKLLLSDSGFYLCAWTRMAGVRETQYFGPGTRLLVL.